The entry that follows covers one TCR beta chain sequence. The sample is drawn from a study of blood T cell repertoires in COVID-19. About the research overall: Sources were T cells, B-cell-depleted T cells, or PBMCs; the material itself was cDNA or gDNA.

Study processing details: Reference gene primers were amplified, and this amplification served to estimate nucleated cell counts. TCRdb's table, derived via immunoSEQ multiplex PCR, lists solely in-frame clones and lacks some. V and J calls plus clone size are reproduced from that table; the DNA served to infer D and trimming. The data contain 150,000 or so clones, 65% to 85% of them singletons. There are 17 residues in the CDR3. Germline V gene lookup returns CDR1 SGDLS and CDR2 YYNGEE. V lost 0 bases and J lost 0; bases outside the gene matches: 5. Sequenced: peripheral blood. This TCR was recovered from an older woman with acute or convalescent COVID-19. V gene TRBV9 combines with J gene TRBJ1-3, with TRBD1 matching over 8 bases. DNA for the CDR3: TGTGCCAGCAGCGTAGCCGTGACAGGGGCCTCTGGAAACACCATATATTTT. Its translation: CASSVAVTGASGNTIYF.